The sequence of this T cell receptor beta chain was determined in a study of blood T cell repertoires in COVID-19. Study background: Sites across the United States, Italy and Spain contributed samples from acute and convalescent COVID-19. T cells, B-cell-depleted T cells, or PBMCs supplied cDNA or gDNA.

Per the germline V gene, CDR1 is SGHDT and CDR2 is YYEEEE. V was trimmed by 0 bases and J by 3 bases, leaving 10 bases between them. There are 14 residues in the CDR3. As handled by the study authors: From reference gene primer amplification, estimates of nucleated cell counts were derived. Data came from immunoSEQ multiplex PCR; TCRdb stores just in-frame clones and leaves some out. V and J calls and clone size are given by that table; D and trimming were obtained from the DNA. The profile shows fewer than 300,000 clones, more than 70% of them singletons. This clonotype originated in a woman between 18 and 30 years old with acute or convalescent COVID-19. The chain has TRBV5-6 and TRBJ2-7; D gene unclear. Sequences were obtained from peripheral blood. The CDR3 spells CASSLGWLNYEQYF. In nucleotides, the CDR3 is TGTGCCAGCAGCTTGGGGTGGCTGAACTACGAGCAGTACTTC.